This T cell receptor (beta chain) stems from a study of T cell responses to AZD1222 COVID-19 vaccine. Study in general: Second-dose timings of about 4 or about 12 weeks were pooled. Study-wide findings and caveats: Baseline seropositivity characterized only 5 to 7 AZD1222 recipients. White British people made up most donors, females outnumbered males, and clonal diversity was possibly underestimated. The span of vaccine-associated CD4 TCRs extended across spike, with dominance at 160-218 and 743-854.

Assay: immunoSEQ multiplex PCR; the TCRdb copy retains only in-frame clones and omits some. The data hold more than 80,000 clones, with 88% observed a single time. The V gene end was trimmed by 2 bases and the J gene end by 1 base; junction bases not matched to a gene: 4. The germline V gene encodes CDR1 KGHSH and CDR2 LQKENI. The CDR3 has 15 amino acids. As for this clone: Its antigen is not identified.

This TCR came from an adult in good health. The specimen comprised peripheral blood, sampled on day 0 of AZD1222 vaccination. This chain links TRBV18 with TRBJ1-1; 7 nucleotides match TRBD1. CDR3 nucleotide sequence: TGTGCCAGCTCACCAGACAGGGCGGGGAACACTGAAGCTTTCTTT. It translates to CASSPDRAGNTEAFF. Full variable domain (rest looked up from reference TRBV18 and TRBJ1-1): NAGVMQNPRHLVRRRGQEARLRCSPMKGHSHVYWYRQLPEEGLKFMVYLQKENIIDESGMPKERFSAEFPKEGPSILRIQQVVRGDSAAYFCASSPDRAGNTEAFFGQGTRLTVV.